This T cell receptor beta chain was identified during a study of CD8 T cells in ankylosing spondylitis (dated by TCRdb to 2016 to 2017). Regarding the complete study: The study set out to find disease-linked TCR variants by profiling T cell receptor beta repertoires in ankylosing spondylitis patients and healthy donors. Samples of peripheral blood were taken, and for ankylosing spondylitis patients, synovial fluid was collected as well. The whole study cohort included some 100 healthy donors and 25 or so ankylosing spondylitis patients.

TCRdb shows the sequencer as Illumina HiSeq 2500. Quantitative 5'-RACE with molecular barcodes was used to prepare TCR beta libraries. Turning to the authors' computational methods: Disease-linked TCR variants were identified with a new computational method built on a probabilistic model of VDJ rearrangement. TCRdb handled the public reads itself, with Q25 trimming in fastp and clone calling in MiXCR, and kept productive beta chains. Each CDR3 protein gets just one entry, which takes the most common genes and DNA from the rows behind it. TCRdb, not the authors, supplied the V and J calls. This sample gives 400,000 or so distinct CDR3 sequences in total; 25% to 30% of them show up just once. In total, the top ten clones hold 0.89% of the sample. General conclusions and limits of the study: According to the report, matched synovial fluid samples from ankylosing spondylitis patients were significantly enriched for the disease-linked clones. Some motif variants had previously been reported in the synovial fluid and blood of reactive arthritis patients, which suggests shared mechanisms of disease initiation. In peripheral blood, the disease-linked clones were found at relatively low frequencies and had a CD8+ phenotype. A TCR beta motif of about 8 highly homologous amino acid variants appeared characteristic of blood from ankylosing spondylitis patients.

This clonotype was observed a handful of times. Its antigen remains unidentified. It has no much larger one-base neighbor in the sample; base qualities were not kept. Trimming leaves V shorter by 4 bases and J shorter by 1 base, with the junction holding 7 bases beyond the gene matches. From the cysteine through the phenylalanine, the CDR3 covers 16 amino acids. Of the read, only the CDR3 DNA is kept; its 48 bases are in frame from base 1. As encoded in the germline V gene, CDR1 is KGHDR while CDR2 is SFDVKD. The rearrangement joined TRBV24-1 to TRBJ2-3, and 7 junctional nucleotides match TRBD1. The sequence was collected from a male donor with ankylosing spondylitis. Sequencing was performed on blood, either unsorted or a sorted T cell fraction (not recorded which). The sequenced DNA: TGTGCCACCAGTGACGGCGACAGGGTTGGCACAGATACGCAGTATTTT. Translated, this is CATSDGDRVGTDTQYF.